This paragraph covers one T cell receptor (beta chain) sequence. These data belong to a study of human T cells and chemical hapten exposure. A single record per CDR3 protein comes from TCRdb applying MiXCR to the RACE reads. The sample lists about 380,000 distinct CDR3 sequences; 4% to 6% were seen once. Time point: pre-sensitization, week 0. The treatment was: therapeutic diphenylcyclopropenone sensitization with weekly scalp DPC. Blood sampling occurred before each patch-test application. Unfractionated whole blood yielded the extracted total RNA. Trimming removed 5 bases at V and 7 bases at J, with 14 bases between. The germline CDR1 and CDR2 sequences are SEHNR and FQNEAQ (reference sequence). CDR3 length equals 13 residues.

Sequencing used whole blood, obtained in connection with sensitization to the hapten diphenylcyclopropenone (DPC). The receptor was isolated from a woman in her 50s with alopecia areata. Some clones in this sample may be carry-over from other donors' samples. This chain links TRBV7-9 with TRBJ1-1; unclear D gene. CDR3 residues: CASSAAAVYEAFF. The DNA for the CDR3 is TGTGCCAGCAGCGCCGCGGCAGTTTATGAAGCTTTCTTT.